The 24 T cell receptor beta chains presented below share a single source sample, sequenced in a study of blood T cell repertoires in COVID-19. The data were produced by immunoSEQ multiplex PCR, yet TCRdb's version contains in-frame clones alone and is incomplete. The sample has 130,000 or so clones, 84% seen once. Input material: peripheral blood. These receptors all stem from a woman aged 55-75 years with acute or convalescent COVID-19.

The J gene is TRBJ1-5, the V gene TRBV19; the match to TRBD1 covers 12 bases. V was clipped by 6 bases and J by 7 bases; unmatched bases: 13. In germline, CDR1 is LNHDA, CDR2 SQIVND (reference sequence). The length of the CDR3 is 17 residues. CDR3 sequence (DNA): TGTGCCAGTAGCACCGAAGGGACAGGGGGCGCCTGGCAGCCCCAGCATTTT. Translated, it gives CASSTEGTGGAWQPQHF.

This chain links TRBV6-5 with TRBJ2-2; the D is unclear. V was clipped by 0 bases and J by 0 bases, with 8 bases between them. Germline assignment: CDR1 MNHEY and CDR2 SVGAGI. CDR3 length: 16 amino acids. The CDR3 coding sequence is TGTGCCAGCAGTTACTCGAGACTGGCGAACACCGGGGAGCTGTTTTTT. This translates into CASSYSRLANTGELFF.

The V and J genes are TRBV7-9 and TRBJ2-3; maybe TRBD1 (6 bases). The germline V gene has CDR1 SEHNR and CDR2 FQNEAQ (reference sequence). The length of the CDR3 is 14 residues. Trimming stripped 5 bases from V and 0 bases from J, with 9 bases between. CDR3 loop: CASSARGSTDTQYF. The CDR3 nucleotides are TGTGCCAGCAGCGCCAGGGGTAGCACAGATACGCAGTATTTT.

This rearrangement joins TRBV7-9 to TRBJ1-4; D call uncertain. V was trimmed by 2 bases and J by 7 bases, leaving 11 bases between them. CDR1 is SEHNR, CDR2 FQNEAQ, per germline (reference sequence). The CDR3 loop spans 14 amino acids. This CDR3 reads CASSLLSFGEKLFF. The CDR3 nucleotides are TGTGCCAGCAGCTTACTGTCGTTCGGTGAAAAACTGTTTTTT.

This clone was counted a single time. This CDR3 reads CASKGSGYTGELFF. The CDR3 coding sequence is TGTGCCAGTAAAGGCAGCGGATACACCGGGGAGCTGTTTTTT. The chain has TRBV19 and TRBJ2-2; D perhaps matches TRBD2 (5 bases). The V gene lost 7 bases and the J gene lost 3 bases, with 12 bases spanning the gap. Germline CDR1 reads LNHDA; CDR2 reads SQIVND (reference sequence). The CDR3 runs 14 residues.

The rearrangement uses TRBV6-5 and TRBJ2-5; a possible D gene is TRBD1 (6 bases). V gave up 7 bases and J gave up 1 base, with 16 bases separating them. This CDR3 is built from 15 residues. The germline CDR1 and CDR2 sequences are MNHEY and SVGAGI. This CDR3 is CASTGQSVGQETQYF. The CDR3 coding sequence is TGTGCCAGCACCGGACAGAGTGTAGGCCAAGAGACCCAGTACTTC.

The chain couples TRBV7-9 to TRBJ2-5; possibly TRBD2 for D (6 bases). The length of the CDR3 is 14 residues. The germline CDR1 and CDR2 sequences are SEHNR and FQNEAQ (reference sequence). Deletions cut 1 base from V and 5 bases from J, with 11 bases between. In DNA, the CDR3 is TGTGCCAGCAGCTTAGAGGGACTGGTGGAGACCCAGTACTTC. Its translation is CASSLEGLVETQYF.

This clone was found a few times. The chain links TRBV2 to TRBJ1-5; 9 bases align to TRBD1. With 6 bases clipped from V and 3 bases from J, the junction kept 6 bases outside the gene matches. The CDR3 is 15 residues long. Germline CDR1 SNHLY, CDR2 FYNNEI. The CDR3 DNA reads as TGTGCCAGCAGCGAACAGGGGGCCACCAATCAGCCCCAGCATTTT. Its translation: CASSEQGATNQPQHF.

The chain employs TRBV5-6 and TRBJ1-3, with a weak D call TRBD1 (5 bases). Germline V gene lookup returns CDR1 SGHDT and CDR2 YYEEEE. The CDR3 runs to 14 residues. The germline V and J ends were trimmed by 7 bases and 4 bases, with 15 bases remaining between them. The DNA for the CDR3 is TGTGCCAGCGAAGGAGGGGCATGGGGAAACACCATATATTTT. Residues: CASEGGAWGNTIYF.

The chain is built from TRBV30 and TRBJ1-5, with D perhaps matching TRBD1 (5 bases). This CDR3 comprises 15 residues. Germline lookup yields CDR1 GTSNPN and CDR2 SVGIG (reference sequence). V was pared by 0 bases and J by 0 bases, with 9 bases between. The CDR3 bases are TGTGCCTGGAGTGTTCGGGGGTATAGCAATCAGCCCCAGCATTTT. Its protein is CAWSVRGYSNQPQHF.

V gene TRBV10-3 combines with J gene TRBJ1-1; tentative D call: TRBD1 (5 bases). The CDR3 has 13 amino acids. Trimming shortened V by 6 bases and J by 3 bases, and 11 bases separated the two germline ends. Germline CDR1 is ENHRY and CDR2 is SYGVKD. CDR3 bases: TGTGCCATCAGCGAGCAGGGCTACACTGAAGCTTTCTTT. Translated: CAISEQGYTEAFF.

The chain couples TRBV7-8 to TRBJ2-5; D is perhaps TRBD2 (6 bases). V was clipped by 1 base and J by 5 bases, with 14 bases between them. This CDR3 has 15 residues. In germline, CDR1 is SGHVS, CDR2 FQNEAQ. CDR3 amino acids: CASSLGKLRGETQYF. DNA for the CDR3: TGTGCCAGCAGCTTAGGAAAGCTTCGGGGGGAGACCCAGTACTTC.

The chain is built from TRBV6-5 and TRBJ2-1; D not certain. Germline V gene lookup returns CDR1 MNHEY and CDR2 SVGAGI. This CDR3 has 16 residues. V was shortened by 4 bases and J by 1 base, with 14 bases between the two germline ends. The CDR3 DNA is TGTGCCAGCAGTTCCGGGTTCGTTAGGTCCTACAATGAGCAGTTCTTC. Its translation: CASSSGFVRSYNEQFF.

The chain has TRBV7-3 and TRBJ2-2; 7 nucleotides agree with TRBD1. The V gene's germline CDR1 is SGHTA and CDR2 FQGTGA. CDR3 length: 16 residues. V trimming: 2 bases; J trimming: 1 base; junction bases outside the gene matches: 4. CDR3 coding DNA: TGTGCCAGCAGCTTACGGACAGGAGGGAACACCGGGGAGCTGTTTTTT. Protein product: CASSLRTGGNTGELFF.

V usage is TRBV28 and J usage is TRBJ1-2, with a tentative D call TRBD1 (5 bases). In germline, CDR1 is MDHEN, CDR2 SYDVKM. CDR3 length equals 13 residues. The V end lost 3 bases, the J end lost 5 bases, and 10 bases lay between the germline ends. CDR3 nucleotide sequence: TGTGCCAGCAGTTTCCCTGGGGCTTATGGCTACACCTTC. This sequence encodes CASSFPGAYGYTF.

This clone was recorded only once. CDR3 sequence reads: CASSLGGSRSGNTIYF. CDR3 nucleotide sequence: TGTGCCAGCAGTTTAGGGGGGTCCCGCTCTGGAAACACCATATATTTT. The rearrangement joins TRBV28 to TRBJ1-3; D perhaps matches TRBD1 (5 bases). The V end lost 2 bases, the J end lost 0 bases, and 11 bases lay between the germline ends. The CDR3 covers 16 residues. Germline CDR1 MDHEN, CDR2 SYDVKM.

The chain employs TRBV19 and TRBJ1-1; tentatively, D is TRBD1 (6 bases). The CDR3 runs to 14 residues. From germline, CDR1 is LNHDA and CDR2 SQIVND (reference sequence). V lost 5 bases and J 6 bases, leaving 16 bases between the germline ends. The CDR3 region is CASSSRGRRAEAFF. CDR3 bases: TGTGCCAGTAGTTCCAGGGGAAGGCGGGCTGAAGCTTTCTTT.

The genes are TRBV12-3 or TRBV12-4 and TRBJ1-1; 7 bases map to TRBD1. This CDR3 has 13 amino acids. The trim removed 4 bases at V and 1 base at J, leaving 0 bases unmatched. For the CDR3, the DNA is TGTGCCAGCAGTTGGACAGGGAACACTGAAGCTTTCTTT. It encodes CASSWTGNTEAFF.

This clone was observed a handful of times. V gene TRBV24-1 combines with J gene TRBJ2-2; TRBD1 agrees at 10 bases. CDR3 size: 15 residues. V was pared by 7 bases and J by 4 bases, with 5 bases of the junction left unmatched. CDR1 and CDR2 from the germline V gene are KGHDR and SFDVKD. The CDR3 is CATRSGTGVTGELFF. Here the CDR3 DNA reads TGTGCCACCAGGTCCGGGACAGGGGTCACCGGGGAGCTGTTTTTT.

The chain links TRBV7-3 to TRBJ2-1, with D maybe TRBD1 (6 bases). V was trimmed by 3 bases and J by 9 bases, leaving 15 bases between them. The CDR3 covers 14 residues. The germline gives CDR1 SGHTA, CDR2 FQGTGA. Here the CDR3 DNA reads TGTGCCAGCAGCTTGTCTTCTGGGGGCAGTGAGCAGTTCTTC. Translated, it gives CASSLSSGGSEQFF.

CDR3 amino acids: CASSIVQANYGYTF. The DNA of the CDR3 is TGTGCCAGTAGTATAGTGCAGGCTAACTATGGCTACACCTTC. The chain couples TRBV19 to TRBJ1-2, with unresolved D. The CDR3 covers 14 residues. The germline gives CDR1 LNHDA, CDR2 SQIVND (reference sequence). V dropped 1 base and J dropped 0 bases, with 6 bases sitting between them. The whole variable domain, filled in from reference TRBV19 and TRBJ1-2, reads DGGITQSPKYLFRKEGQNVTLSCEQNLNHDAMYWYRQDPGQGLRLIYYSQIVNDFQKGDIAEGYSVSREKKESFPLTVTSAQKNPTAFYLCASSIVQANYGYTFGSGTRLTVV.

The CDR3 DNA sequence: TGTGCCAGCAGCGCTGGGGAGAACTATGGCTACACCTTC. It specifies CASSAGENYGYTF. V gene TRBV9 combines with J gene TRBJ1-2; D unresolved. Trimming removed 3 bases from V and 2 bases from J, with 8 bases in between. The CDR3 runs 13 residues. CDR1 is SGDLS and CDR2 is YYNGEE in the germline V gene.

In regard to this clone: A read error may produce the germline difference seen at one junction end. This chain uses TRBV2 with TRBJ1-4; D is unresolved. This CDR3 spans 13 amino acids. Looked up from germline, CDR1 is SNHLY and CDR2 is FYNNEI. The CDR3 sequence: CASREGPSEKLFF. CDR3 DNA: TGTGCCAGCAGGGAAGGGCCTAGCGAAAAACTGTTTTTT.

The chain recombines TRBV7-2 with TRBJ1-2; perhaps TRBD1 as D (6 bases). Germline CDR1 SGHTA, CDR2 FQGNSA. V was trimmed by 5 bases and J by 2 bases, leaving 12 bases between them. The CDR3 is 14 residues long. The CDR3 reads CASSPSQGNYGYTF. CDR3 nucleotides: TGTGCCAGCAGCCCTTCTCAGGGGAACTATGGCTACACCTTC. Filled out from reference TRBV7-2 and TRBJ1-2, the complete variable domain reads GAGVSQSPSNKVTEKGKDVELRCDPISGHTALYWYRQSLGQGLEFLIYFQGNSAPDKSGLPSDRFSAERTGGSVSTLTIQRTQQEDSAVYLCASSPSQGNYGYTFGSGTRLTVV.